A single sample is the source of the 5 T cell receptor beta chains below, sequenced in a study of cytomegalovirus exposure and HLA in healthy donors. Vbeta (60) and Jbeta (13) primers were used in the PCR. Repertoires were generated with immunoSEQ multiplex PCR, while TCRdb's copy carries only in-frame clones and drops some. This sample has about 180,000 clones; 75% to 90% occur once, and the top ten carry around 7%. The sequenced sample was PBMCs. These receptors all stem from a man under 40 in good health and CMV-seropositive.

Here the CDR3 reads CSVERTGANTEAFF. The CDR3 DNA sequence: TGCAGCGTTGAACGCACAGGGGCGAACACTGAAGCTTTCTTT. The chain is built from TRBV29-1 and TRBJ1-1, with TRBD1 matching 7 bases. Germline-derived CDR1 and CDR2 are SQVTM and ANQGSEA. The V and J ends lost 2 bases and 1 base, in that order; junction bases with no gene match: 4. This CDR3 region has 14 residues. Full variable domain (missing parts from reference TRBV29-1 and TRBJ1-1): SAVISQKPSRDICQRGTSLTIQCQVDSQVTMMFWYRQQPGQSLTLIATANQGSEATYESGFVIDKFPISRPNLTFSTLTVSNMSPEDSSIYLCSVERTGANTEAFFGQGTRLTVV.

The J gene is TRBJ1-6, the V gene TRBV9; a weak D match, TRBD1 (5 bases). This CDR3 has 15 residues. The germline V and J ends were trimmed by 2 bases and 8 bases, with 14 bases remaining between them. CDR1 and CDR2 from the germline V gene are SGDLS and YYNGEE. The CDR3 DNA reads as TGTGCCAGCAGCGTTACAGGTAGGGCGGATTCACCCCTCCACTTT. It encodes CASSVTGRADSPLHF.

The rearrangement links TRBV28 to TRBJ1-4; D ambiguous. Per germline, CDR1 MDHEN and CDR2 SYDVKM. CDR3 length: 15 amino acids. V shed 4 bases and J shed 0 bases, with 9 bases lying between them. Here the CDR3 DNA reads TGTGCCAGCAGTTCTTTGGAGGCAACTAATGAAAAACTGTTTTTT. It is translated as CASSSLEATNEKLFF.

V gene TRBV7-2 combines with J gene TRBJ2-7; D remains ambiguous. The CDR3 consists of 17 residues. V lost 5 bases and J lost 0, with 20 bases in between. Germline values: CDR1 SGHTA, CDR2 FQGNSA. Here the CDR3 DNA reads TGTGCCAGCAGCCACGAACGGGTCAGTTCAAACTCCTACGAGCAGTACTTC. It codes for CASSHERVSSNSYEQYF.

V usage is TRBV19 and J usage is TRBJ2-2, with D hard to call. Germline-derived CDR1 and CDR2 are LNHDA and SQIVND (reference sequence). Deletions cut 5 bases from V and 4 bases from J, with 11 bases between. The CDR3 consists of 14 residues. In DNA form, the CDR3 reads TGTGCCAGTAGTTCAAGTCAGGCCACCGGGGAGCTGTTTTTT. The encoded protein is CASSSSQATGELFF.